The text below deals with one TCR beta chain. This CDR3 spans 15 amino acids. Germline CDR1 SGHTA, CDR2 FQGNSA. Trimming took off 0 bases at V and 2 bases at J, with 8 bases between the two ends. The data derive from a study of blood T cell repertoires in COVID-19. In the study overall: Samples came from the United States, Italy and Spain, spanning acute and convalescent COVID-19. T cells, B-cell-depleted T cells, or PBMCs supplied cDNA or gDNA.

Per the study methods: It was from reference gene primer amplification that nucleated cell counts were estimated. Some clones are missing from TCRdb's copy, which holds only in-frame ones; the method was immunoSEQ multiplex PCR. V, J and clone size derive from that table, while D and trimming were established from the DNA sequence. The sample includes 30,000 to 45,000 clones, about nine tenths of them seen just once. This receptor was taken from a human donor in a cohort sampled during active COVID-19. The rearrangement uses TRBV7-2 and TRBJ2-1; no definite D call. Sample: peripheral blood. This CDR3 is CASSLARATYNEQFF. The CDR3 bases are TGTGCCAGCAGCTTAGCCAGAGCGACCTACAATGAGCAGTTCTTC.